Following are 32 T cell receptor beta chains from one sample sequenced in a study of blood T cell repertoires in COVID-19. TCRdb's table, derived via immunoSEQ multiplex PCR, lists solely in-frame clones and lacks some. Of approximately 300,000 clones in the sample, 70% to 90% are singletons; the top ten hold about 5%. Sample: PBMCs or T cells enriched from blood (not recorded which). The receptor set was obtained from a woman aged 25 to 45 who had recovered from COVID-19.

This chain uses TRBV4-3 with TRBJ2-5; D gene ambiguous. Germline V gene sequence: CDR1 LGHNA, CDR2 YSLEER. V was pared by 0 bases and J by 5 bases, with 7 bases between. This CDR3 is 13 amino acids long. As DNA, the CDR3 is TGCGCCAGCAGCCAAGATTTAGTGGAGACCCAGTACTTC. Protein product: CASSQDLVETQYF.

V and J are TRBV5-1 and TRBJ2-7; D not certain. V lost 0 bases to trimming and J lost 2 bases, with 15 bases between them. This CDR3 is built from 16 residues. Germline CDR1 reads SGHRS; CDR2 reads YFSETQ. DNA of the CDR3: TGCGCCAGCAGCTTGGCCGGCGGCGAAGCAGCCTACGAGCAGTACTTC. It yields the protein CASSLAGGEAAYEQYF.

CDR3 amino acids: CASSFHSPGGYGYTF. In nucleotides, the CDR3 is TGTGCCAGCAGCTTTCATTCCCCTGGCGGCTATGGCTACACCTTC. The rearrangement uses TRBV7-9 and TRBJ1-2; D not certain. Trimming removed 3 bases from V and 4 bases from J, with 15 bases in between. Germline CDR1 reads SEHNR; CDR2 reads FQNEAQ (reference sequence). The CDR3 totals 15 residues.

The chain employs TRBV4-1 and TRBJ1-5, with 7 bases fitting TRBD1. Germline trimming cut 2 bases from V and 2 bases from J; bases unmatched to any gene: 3. Germline V CDR1 and CDR2: MGHRA, YSYEKL. The CDR3 is 15 amino acids. The DNA of the CDR3 is TGCGCCAGCAGCCAACCCGACAGGGGCAATCAGCCCCAGCATTTT. Translated, it gives CASSQPDRGNQPQHF.

This sequence joins TRBV11-2 and TRBJ1-5; maybe TRBD1 (5 bases). Germline V lookup: CDR1 SGHAT, CDR2 FQNNGV. The CDR3 has 15 residues. V lost 0 bases and J lost 0, with 6 bases in between. CDR3 nucleotide sequence: TGTGCCAGCAGCTTAGAAAGGGGTAGCAATCAGCCCCAGCATTTT. Translation: CASSLERGSNQPQHF.

J is TRBJ1-5 and V is TRBV19, with 8 bases fitting TRBD1. With 6 bases clipped from V and 6 bases from J, the junction kept 10 bases outside the gene matches. Germline CDR1 and CDR2: LNHDA and SQIVND (reference sequence). This CDR3 has 15 residues. The chain's CDR3 is CASSPDRELSQPQHF. The CDR3 DNA is TGTGCCAGTAGCCCGGACAGGGAGTTAAGTCAGCCCCAGCATTTT.

The chain couples TRBV28 to TRBJ1-3; a possible D gene is TRBD1 (5 bases). V was pared by 6 bases and J by 0 bases, with 12 bases between. The V gene's germline CDR1 is MDHEN and CDR2 SYDVKM. CDR3 length: 15 amino acids. CDR3 DNA sequence: TGTGCCAGCAGGCTGACAGAAGTCTCTGGAAACACCATATATTTT. This gives the protein CASRLTEVSGNTIYF.

The chain uses TRBV7-2 and TRBJ2-3; 8 nucleotides align to TRBD2. This CDR3 is built from 15 residues. V shed 4 bases and J 2 bases; nucleotides not matched to a gene: 5. Germline V gene data show CDR1 as SGHTA and CDR2 as FQGNSA. CDR3: CASSSLGGATDTQYF. The CDR3 DNA is TGTGCCAGCAGCTCCCTCGGGGGGGCCACAGATACGCAGTATTTT.

The chain links TRBV4-1 to TRBJ1-2; TRBD1 aligns across 12 bases. The CDR3 has 17 amino acids. With 2 bases clipped from V and 6 bases from J, the junction kept 10 bases outside the gene matches. Germline assignment: CDR1 MGHRA and CDR2 YSYEKL. For the CDR3, the DNA is TGCGCCAGCAGCCAAAGATTAAGGGACAGGGGGCCTAATGGCTACACCTTC. Amino acid sequence: CASSQRLRDRGPNGYTF.

The V gene is TRBV19, the J gene TRBJ1-5; 8 bases are shared with TRBD1. The CDR3 has 15 residues. With V trimmed by 5 bases and J by 5 bases, 8 bases remained unmatched. Germline CDR1 is LNHDA and CDR2 is SQIVND (reference sequence). DNA for the CDR3: TGTGCCAGTAGTGTTGGACAGGGAGGGTATCAGCCCCAGCATTTT. It specifies CASSVGQGGYQPQHF.

The chain carries TRBV9 and TRBJ2-1, with 10 bases lining up with TRBD2. The V gene's germline CDR1 is SGDLS and CDR2 YYNGEE. Trimming cost V 3 bases and J 6 bases; bases outside gene matches: 12. There are 17 residues in the CDR3. CDR3 sequence: CASSGVLGAGGRNEQFF. DNA for the CDR3: TGTGCCAGCAGCGGGGTCCTTGGAGCGGGGGGGCGCAATGAGCAGTTCTTC.

V and J are TRBV4-3 and TRBJ2-7; 11 bases match TRBD1. The CDR3 totals 18 residues. The V segment lost 1 base and the J segment 3 bases; nucleotides outside the gene matches: 11. Germline V gene lookup returns CDR1 LGHNA and CDR2 YSLEER. The CDR3 nucleotides are TGCGCCAGCAGCCAAGGCGCTCCGGGACAGGGGGAGGTCTACGAGCAGTACTTC. This codes for CASSQGAPGQGEVYEQYF.

The V call is TRBV20-1, the J call TRBJ1-2, with a possible D match to TRBD1 (5 bases). CDR1 is DFQATT and CDR2 is SNEGSKA in the germline V gene (reference sequence). V was cut by 7 bases and J by 6 bases, with 9 bases left in between. CDR3 length equals 10 residues. CDR3 amino acids: CSVPRDGYTF. The CDR3 coding sequence is TGCAGTGTCCCCAGGGATGGCTACACCTTC.

This clone has only one observation. This chain connects TRBV14 to TRBJ1-1, with D possibly being TRBD1 (5 bases). CDR3 size: 16 residues. Trimming took off 4 bases at V and 7 bases at J, with 22 bases between the two ends. Germline values: CDR1 SGHDN, CDR2 FVKESK. This CDR3 reads CASSPLARGGVGEAFF. In DNA, the CDR3 is TGTGCCAGCAGCCCTCTTGCCCGGGGGGGGGTCGGTGAAGCTTTCTTT.

Worth noting for this clone: The DNA is left out, because the CDR3 cannot be placed on it with certainty; the CDR3 is given as TCRdb lists it. The chain uses TRBV6-2 or TRBV6-3 and TRBJ1-2; TRBD1 is the table's D call, not checked against the DNA. Germline V gene data show CDR1 as MNHEY and CDR2 as SVGEGT. The CDR3 adds up to 15 amino acids, both ends counted. The CDR3 is CASSSSGQGGWGYTF.

This rearrangement joins TRBV15 to TRBJ1-2, with 10 bases aligning to TRBD1. This CDR3 is 15 amino acids long. CDR1 is LNHNV and CDR2 is YYDKDF in the germline V gene (reference sequence). The junction had 9 bases not matched to a gene; V was cut back by 4 bases and J by 7 bases. The CDR3 region is CATSIWDRGGGGYTF. CDR3 in DNA: TGTGCCACCAGCATCTGGGACAGGGGAGGAGGTGGCTACACCTTC.

This clone was counted once. The V gene is TRBV5-4, the J gene TRBJ2-2, with no clear D. The CDR3 spans 14 residues. Germline loops: CDR1 SGHNT, CDR2 YYREEE (reference sequence). V was shortened by 0 bases and J by 5 bases, with 8 bases between the two germline ends. CDR3 DNA: TGTGCCAGCAGCTTGGAAAGAGCGACCGGGGAGCTGTTTTTT. Its protein is CASSLERATGELFF.

The chain is built from TRBV4-2 and TRBJ2-1; perhaps TRBD2 as D (6 bases). V was trimmed by 0 bases and J by 0 bases, leaving 9 bases between them. Germline CDR1 LGHNA, CDR2 YNFKEQ. CDR3 size: 16 residues. The CDR3 nucleotides read TGTGCCAGCAGCCAAGACCCCGGGGGCTCCTACAATGAGCAGTTCTTC. Translated, it gives CASSQDPGGSYNEQFF.

This rearrangement joins TRBV9 to TRBJ2-1, with D tentatively TRBD1 (6 bases). The CDR3 runs to 14 residues. Germline V lookup: CDR1 SGDLS, CDR2 YYNGEE. The V end lost 3 bases, the J end lost 0 bases, and 7 bases lay between the germline ends. The DNA of the CDR3 is TGTGCCAGCAGCGAGGGGGACTCCTACAATGAGCAGTTCTTC. Encoded protein: CASSEGDSYNEQFF.

This clone was counted a single time. The V call is TRBV30, the J call TRBJ1-1, with D possibly being TRBD1 (6 bases). Germline V gene data show CDR1 as GTSNPN and CDR2 as SVGIG (reference sequence). V was pared by 0 bases and J by 3 bases, with 20 bases between. There are 17 residues in the CDR3. The CDR3 DNA sequence: TGTGCCTGGAGTGTACCTTACCCAGGAACAGGGTACACTGAAGCTTTCTTT. This translates into CAWSVPYPGTGYTEAFF.

This clone was counted many times. The chain carries TRBV7-9 and TRBJ1-2; perhaps TRBD1 as D (5 bases). V was pared by 1 base and J by 6 bases, with 9 bases between. The CDR3 is 13 amino acids. In germline, CDR1 is SEHNR, CDR2 FQNEAQ (reference sequence). The CDR3 nucleotides are TGTGCCAGCAGCTTAGAGGGGATGCATGGCTACACCTTC. This translates into CASSLEGMHGYTF.

The chain links TRBV28 to TRBJ1-6; 8 nucleotides agree with TRBD1. The CDR3 covers 13 residues. The germline CDR1 and CDR2 sequences are MDHEN and SYDVKM. V dropped 10 bases and J dropped 8; count of bases not matched to a gene: 7. CDR3 amino acids: CANQDRDDSPLHF. CDR3 sequence (DNA): TGTGCCAACCAGGACAGGGATGATTCACCCCTCCACTTT.

This chain uses TRBV18 with TRBJ1-2; D unresolved. V shed 8 bases and J shed 1 base, with 8 bases lying between them. The CDR3 loop spans 12 amino acids. The germline V gene encodes CDR1 KGHSH and CDR2 LQKENI. The CDR3 spells CASAPLNYGYTF. Written as DNA, the CDR3 is TGTGCCAGCGCGCCCCTTAACTATGGCTACACCTTC.

CDR3 coding DNA: TGTGCCAGCAGCAGGGGACTAGGGGTCGTGGGCTACGAGCAGTACTTC. This gives the protein CASSRGLGVVGYEQYF. V usage is TRBV5-4 and J usage is TRBJ2-7; 8 bases match TRBD2. Germline V lookup: CDR1 SGHNT, CDR2 YYREEE (reference sequence). Losses at the gene ends were 4 bases for V and 3 bases for J; bases not matched to a gene: 12. The CDR3 length is 16 residues.

J is TRBJ2-1 and V is TRBV7-9; D not resolved. V lost 3 bases and J lost 13, with 10 bases in between. The germline V gene has CDR1 SEHNR and CDR2 FQNEAQ (reference sequence). This CDR3 has 11 residues. CDR3 nucleotides: TGTGCCAGCAGCTTTAAAGAGGTACAGTTCTTC. Translating gives CASSFKEVQFF.

This clone was detected only once. The chain employs TRBV7-2 and TRBJ1-6; D is undetermined. V lost 3 bases, J lost 4 bases, and 7 bases lay in between. Germline CDR1 SGHTA, CDR2 FQGNSA. The CDR3 covers 14 residues. CDR3 bases: TGTGCCAGCAGCTTCCGGGAATATAATTCACCCCTCCACTTT. This translates into CASSFREYNSPLHF. Complete variable domain (other parts from reference TRBV7-2 and TRBJ1-6): GAGVSQSPSNKVTEKGKDVELRCDPISGHTALYWYRQSLGQGLEFLIYFQGNSAPDKSGLPSDRFSAERTGGSVSTLTIQRTQQEDSAVYLCASSFREYNSPLHFGNGTRLTVT.

This chain links TRBV19 with TRBJ1-5, with a tentative D call TRBD1 (6 bases). Germline CDR1 is LNHDA and CDR2 is SQIVND (reference sequence). The CDR3 is made up of 15 amino acids. V dropped 5 bases and J dropped 8 bases, with 19 bases sitting between them. The CDR3 loop is CASSLQGGDGKPQHF. The CDR3 DNA follows: TGTGCCAGTAGTTTACAGGGCGGCGACGGGAAGCCCCAGCATTTT.

The chain couples TRBV6-5 to TRBJ1-3, with 7 bases that match TRBD1. CDR1 is MNHEY and CDR2 is SVGAGI in the germline V gene. The ends lost 6 bases at V and 0 bases at J; junction bases unmatched: 2. This CDR3 region has 14 residues. The CDR3 region has the DNA TGTGCCAGCAGGGGACAGCCCTCTGGAAACACCATATATTTT. It codes for CASRGQPSGNTIYF.

V usage is TRBV6-5 and J usage is TRBJ2-3; maybe TRBD2 (6 bases). The germline CDR1 and CDR2 sequences are MNHEY and SVGAGI. CDR3 length: 15 amino acids. V was cut by 8 bases and J by 0 bases, with 15 bases left in between. The CDR3 DNA reads as TGTGCCAGCCAAGCGGGCGGGTCTAGCACAGATACGCAGTATTTT. This translates into CASQAGGSSTDTQYF.

This chain connects TRBV12-3 or TRBV12-4 to TRBJ2-7, with D possibly being TRBD2 (5 bases). This CDR3 is 13 amino acids long. V dropped 6 bases and J dropped 6 bases, with 15 bases sitting between them. CDR3 residues: CASSRREIGEQYF. The CDR3 DNA follows: TGTGCCAGCAGCCGACGGGAAATTGGCGAGCAGTACTTC.

This rearrangement joins TRBV12-3 or TRBV12-4 to TRBJ1-2, with D tentatively TRBD1 (6 bases). This CDR3 region has 12 residues. V was trimmed by 9 bases and J by 5 bases, leaving 13 bases between them. CDR3 protein: CASGQTLYGYTF. The CDR3 nucleotides are TGTGCCAGTGGACAGACGCTATATGGCTACACCTTC.

V is TRBV5-6 and J is TRBJ2-5, with TRBD1 matching over 9 bases. CDR1 and CDR2 from the germline V gene are SGHDT and YYEEEE. Losses at the gene ends were 4 bases for V and 4 bases for J; bases not matched to a gene: 5. The CDR3 length is 14 residues. The CDR3 nucleotides are TGTGCCAGCAGCAGGGACAGGGTGGGAGAGACCCAGTACTTC. Translated, it gives CASSRDRVGETQYF. Based on the CDR3 plus reference TRBV5-6 and TRBJ2-5, the full variable domain is DAGVTQSPTHLIKTRGQQVTLRCSPKSGHDTVSWYQQALGQGPQFIFQYYEEEERQRGNFPDRFSGHQFPNYSSELNVNALLLGDSALYLCASSRDRVGETQYFGPGTRLLVL.